This T cell receptor (beta chain) came from a study of early T cells in non-severe SARS-CoV-2 infection. Study-wide background: It was bulk RNA from unsorted whole blood that was sequenced, and the chains were unpaired.

General observations from the study: Clonotype matching in VDJdb favored anti-spike CD8 responses and did not capture private and CD4 specificities.

The germline V and J ends were trimmed by 4 bases and 0 bases, with 23 bases remaining between them. This CDR3 comprises 19 residues. Germline V CDR1 and CDR2: LGHNA, YNFKEQ. Individual cDNA molecules received unique molecular identifiers. TCRdb processed the 5' RACE reads anew with MiXCR; each CDR3 protein has one entry. The table lists about 76,000 distinct CDR3 sequences, 10% to 12% of them singletons. Of note for this clonotype: As yet, its antigen is unknown.

Sequencing was carried out using whole blood. V gene TRBV4-2 combines with J gene TRBJ2-3; D is ambiguous. The clonotype originates from an adult who was a healthcare worker with PCR-confirmed SARS-CoV-2 infection or an uninfected control (not recorded which). CDR3 DNA: TGTGCCAGCAGCCTTCCCACCCTTCGAAGGGTAAAAAGCACAGATACGCAGTATTTT. Residues: CASSLPTLRRVKSTDTQYF.